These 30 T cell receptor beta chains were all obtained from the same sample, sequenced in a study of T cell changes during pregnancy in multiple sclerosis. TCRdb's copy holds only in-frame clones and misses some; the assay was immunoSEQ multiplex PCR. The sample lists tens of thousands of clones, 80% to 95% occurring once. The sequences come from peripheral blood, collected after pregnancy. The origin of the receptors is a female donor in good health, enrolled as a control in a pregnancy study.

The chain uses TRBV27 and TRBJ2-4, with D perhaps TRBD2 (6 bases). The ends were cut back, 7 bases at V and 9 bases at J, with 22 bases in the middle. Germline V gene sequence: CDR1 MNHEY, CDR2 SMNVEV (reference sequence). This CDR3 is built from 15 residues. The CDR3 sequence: CASNPEGGAGGIQYF. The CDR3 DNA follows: TGTGCCAGCAACCCCGAAGGCGGAGCCGGGGGCATTCAGTACTTC.

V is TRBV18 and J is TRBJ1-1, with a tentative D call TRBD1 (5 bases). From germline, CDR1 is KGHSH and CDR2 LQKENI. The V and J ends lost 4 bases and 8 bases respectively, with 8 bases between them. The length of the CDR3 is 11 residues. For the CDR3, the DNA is TGTGCCAGCTCACAGGGGAGGGAAGCTTTCTTT. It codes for CASSQGREAFF.

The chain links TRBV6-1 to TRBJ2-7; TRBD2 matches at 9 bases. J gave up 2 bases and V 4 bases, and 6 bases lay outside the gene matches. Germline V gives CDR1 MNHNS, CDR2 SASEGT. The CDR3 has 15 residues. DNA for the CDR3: TGTGCCAGCAGTGGTCCGGGACTAGCCCCCTACGAGCAGTACTTC. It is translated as CASSGPGLAPYEQYF.

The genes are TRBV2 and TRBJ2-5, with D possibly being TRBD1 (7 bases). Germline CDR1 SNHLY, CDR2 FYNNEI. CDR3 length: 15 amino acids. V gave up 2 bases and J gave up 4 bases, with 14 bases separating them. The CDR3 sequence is CASSEIGGGTETQYF. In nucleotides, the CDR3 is TGTGCCAGCAGTGAAATCGGAGGGGGCACAGAGACCCAGTACTTC.

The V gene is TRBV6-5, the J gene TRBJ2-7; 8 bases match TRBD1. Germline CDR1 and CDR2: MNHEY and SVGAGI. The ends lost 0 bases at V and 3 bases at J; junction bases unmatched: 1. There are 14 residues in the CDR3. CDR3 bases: TGTGCCAGCAGTTACTCACAGGGGGGCTACGAGCAGTACTTC. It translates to CASSYSQGGYEQYF.

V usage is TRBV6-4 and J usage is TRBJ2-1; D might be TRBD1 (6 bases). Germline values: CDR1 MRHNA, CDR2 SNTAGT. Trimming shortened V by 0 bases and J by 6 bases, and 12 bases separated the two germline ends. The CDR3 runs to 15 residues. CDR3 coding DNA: TGTGCCAGCAGTGACTCGGTACAGGGCAGCAATGAGCAGTTCTTC. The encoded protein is CASSDSVQGSNEQFF.

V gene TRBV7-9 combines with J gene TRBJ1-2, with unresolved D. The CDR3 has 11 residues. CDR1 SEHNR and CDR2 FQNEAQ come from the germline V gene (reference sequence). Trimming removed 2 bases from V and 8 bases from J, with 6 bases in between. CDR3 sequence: CASSLIPGYTF. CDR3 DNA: TGTGCCAGCAGCTTAATTCCAGGCTACACCTTC.

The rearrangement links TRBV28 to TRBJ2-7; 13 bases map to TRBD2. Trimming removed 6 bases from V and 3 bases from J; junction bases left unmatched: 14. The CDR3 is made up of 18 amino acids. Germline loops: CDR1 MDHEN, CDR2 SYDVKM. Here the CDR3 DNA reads TGTGCCAGCAGGACCCTGGTACTAGCGGGGGGGACGAGCTACGAGCAGTACTTC. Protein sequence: CASRTLVLAGGTSYEQYF.

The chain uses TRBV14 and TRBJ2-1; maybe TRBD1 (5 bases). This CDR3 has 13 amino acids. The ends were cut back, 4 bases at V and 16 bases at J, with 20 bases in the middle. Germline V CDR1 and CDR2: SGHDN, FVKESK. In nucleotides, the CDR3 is TGTGCCAGCAGCCCCTCAGCCTCAGGGTTGGAATTCTTC. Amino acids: CASSPSASGLEFF. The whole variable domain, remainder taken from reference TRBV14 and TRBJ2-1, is EAGVTQFPSHSVIEKGQTVTLRCDPISGHDNLYWYRRVMGKEIKFLLHFVKESKQDESGMPNNRFLAERTGGTYSTLKVQPAELEDSGVYFCASSPSASGLEFFGPGTRLTVL.

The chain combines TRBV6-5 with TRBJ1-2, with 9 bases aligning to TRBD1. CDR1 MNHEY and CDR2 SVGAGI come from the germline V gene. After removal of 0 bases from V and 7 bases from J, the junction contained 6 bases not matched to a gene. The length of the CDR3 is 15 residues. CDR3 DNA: TGTGCCAGCAGTTACTCTTACAGGGGGCAAGGTGGCTACACCTTC. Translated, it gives CASSYSYRGQGGYTF.

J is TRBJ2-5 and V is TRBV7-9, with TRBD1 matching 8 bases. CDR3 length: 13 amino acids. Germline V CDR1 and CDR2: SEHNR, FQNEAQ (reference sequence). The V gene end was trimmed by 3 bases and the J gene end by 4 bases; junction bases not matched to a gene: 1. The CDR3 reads CASSLDRVETQYF. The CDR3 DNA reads TGTGCCAGCAGCTTGGACAGGGTAGAGACCCAGTACTTC.

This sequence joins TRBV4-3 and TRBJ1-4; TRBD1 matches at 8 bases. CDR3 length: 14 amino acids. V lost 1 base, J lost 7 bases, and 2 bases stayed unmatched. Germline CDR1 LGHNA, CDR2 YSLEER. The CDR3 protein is CASSQARGREKLFF. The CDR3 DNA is TGCGCCAGCAGCCAAGCCAGGGGGCGTGAAAAACTGTTTTTT.

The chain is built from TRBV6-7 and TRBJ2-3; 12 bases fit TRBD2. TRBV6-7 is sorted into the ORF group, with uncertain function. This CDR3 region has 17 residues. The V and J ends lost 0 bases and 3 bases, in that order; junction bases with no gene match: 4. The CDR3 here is CASSYSTSGGGTDTQYF. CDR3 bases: TGTGCCAGCAGTTACTCGACTAGCGGGGGAGGAACAGATACGCAGTATTTT.

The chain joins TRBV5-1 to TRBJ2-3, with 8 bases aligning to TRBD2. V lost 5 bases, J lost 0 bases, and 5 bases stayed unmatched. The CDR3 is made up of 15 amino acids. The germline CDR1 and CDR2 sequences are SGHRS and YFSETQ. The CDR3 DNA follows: TGCGCCAGCAGGGAGGGACTAGTCAGCACAGATACGCAGTATTTT. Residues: CASREGLVSTDTQYF.

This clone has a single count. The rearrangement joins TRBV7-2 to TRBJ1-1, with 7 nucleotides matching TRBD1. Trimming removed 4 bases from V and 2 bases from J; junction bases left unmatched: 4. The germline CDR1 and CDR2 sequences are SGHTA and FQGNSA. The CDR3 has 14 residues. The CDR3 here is CASSSGTANTEAFF. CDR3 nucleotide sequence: TGTGCCAGCAGCTCGGGGACAGCCAACACTGAAGCTTTCTTT. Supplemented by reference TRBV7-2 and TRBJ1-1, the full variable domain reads GAGVSQSPSNKVTEKGKDVELRCDPISGHTALYWYRQSLGQGLEFLIYFQGNSAPDKSGLPSDRFSAERTGGSVSTLTIQRTQQEDSAVYLCASSSGTANTEAFFGQGTRLTVV.

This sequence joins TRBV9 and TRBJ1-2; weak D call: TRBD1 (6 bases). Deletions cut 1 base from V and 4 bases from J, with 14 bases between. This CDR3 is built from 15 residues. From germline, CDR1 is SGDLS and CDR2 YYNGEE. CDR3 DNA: TGTGCCAGCAGCGTAAGCCAGGGGATGTCCTATGGCTACACCTTC. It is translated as CASSVSQGMSYGYTF.

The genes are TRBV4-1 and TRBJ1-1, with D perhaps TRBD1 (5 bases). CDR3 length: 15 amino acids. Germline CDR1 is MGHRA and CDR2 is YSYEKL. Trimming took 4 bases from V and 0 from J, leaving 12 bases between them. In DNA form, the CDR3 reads TGCGCCAGCAGCCGGCAGGGATCGGTGAACACTGAAGCTTTCTTT. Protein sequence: CASSRQGSVNTEAFF.

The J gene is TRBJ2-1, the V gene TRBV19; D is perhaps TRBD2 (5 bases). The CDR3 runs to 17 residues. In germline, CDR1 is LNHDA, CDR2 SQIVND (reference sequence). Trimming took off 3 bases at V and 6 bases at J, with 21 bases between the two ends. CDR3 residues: CASSIYLLAVKLNEQFF. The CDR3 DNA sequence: TGTGCCAGTAGTATTTATCTCCTAGCCGTGAAACTCAATGAGCAGTTCTTC.

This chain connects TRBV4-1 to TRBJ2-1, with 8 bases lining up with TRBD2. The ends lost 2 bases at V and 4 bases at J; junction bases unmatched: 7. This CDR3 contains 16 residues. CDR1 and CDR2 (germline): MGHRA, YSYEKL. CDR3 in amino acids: CASSQFSRGVYNEQFF. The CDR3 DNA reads TGCGCCAGCAGCCAATTCTCGCGGGGGGTGTACAATGAGCAGTTCTTC.

The DNA of the CDR3 is TGTGCCAGCAGCTTAGAATTCGACCAAGAGACCCAGTACTTC. Protein product: CASSLEFDQETQYF. This chain connects TRBV7-8 to TRBJ2-5; D not certain. CDR1 is SGHVS, CDR2 FQNEAQ, per germline. The CDR3 extends over 14 amino acids. The germline V and J ends were trimmed by 1 base and 0 bases, with 6 bases remaining between them. Full variable domain (rest looked up from reference TRBV7-8 and TRBJ2-5): GAGVSQSPRYKVAKRGQDVALRCDPISGHVSLFWYQQALGQGPEFLTYFQNEAQLDKSGLPSDRFFAERPEGSVSTLKIQRTQQEDSAVYLCASSLEFDQETQYFGPGTRLLVL.

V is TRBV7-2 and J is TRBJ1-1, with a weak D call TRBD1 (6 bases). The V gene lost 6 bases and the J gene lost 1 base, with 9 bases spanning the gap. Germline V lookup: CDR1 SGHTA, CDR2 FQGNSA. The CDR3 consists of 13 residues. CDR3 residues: CASRSTGNTEAFF. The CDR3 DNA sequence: TGTGCCAGCAGGTCGACAGGGAACACTGAAGCTTTCTTT.

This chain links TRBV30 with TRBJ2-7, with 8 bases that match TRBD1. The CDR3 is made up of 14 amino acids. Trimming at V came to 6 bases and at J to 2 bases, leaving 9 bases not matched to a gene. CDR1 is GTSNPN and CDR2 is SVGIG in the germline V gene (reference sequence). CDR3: CACLPGTGAYEQYF. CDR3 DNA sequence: TGTGCCTGTCTACCCGGGACAGGTGCCTACGAGCAGTACTTC.

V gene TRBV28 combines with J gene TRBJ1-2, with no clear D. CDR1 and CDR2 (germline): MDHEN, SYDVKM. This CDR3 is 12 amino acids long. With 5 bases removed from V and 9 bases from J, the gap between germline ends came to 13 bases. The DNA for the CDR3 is TGTGCCAGCAGTCCCGTCGTTAGCCGCTACACCTTC. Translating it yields CASSPVVSRYTF.

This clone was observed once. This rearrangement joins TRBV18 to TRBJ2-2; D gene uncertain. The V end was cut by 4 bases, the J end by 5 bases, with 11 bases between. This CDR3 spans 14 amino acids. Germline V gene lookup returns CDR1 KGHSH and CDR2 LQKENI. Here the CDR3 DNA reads TGTGCCAGCTCACAATCGACGGGTACCGGGGAGCTGTTTTTT. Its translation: CASSQSTGTGELFF.

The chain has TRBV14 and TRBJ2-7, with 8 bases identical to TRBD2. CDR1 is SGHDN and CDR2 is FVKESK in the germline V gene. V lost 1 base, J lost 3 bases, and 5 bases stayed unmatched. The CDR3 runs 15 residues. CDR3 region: CASSQGGGRNYEQYF. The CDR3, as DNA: TGTGCCAGCAGCCAAGGCGGCGGGAGGAACTACGAGCAGTACTTC.

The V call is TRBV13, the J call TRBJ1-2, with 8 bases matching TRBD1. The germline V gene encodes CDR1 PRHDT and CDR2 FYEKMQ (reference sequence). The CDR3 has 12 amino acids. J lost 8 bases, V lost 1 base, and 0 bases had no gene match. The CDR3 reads CASSLAGGGYTF. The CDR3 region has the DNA TGTGCCAGCAGCTTAGCAGGGGGCGGCTACACCTTC.

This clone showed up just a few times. For the CDR3, the DNA is TGTGCCAGCAGCTTACTAGCGGGAGGGAGTCACACCGGGGAGCTGTTTTTT. Protein sequence: CASSLLAGGSHTGELFF. The chain couples TRBV7-6 to TRBJ2-2; 12 bases agree with TRBD2. This CDR3 has 17 residues. The junction had 4 bases not matched to a gene; V was cut back by 2 bases and J by 3 bases. Per the germline V gene, CDR1 is SGHVS and CDR2 is FNYEAQ.

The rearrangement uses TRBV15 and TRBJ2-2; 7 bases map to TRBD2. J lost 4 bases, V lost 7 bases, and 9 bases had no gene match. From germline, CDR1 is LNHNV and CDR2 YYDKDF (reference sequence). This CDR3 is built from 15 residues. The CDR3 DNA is TGTGCCACCACCGACCCGGGGGGATTCACCGGGGAGCTGTTTTTT. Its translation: CATTDPGGFTGELFF.

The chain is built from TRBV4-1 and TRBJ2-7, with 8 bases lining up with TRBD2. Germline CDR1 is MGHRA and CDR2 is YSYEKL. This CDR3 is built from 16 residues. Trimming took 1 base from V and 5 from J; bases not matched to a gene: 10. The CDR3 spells CASSQGSGTIWDEQYF. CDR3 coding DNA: TGCGCCAGCAGCCAAGGTAGCGGGACCATCTGGGACGAGCAGTACTTC.

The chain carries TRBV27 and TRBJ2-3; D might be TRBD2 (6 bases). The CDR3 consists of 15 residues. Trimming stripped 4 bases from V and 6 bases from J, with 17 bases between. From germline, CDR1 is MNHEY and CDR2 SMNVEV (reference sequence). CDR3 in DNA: TGTGCCAGCAGTTACCGGGACGGGGGAATGGATACGCAGTATTTT. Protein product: CASSYRDGGMDTQYF.